This TCR beta chain was recovered during a study of T cells after posttransplantation cyclophosphamide. The V segment lost 0 bases and the J segment 5 bases; nucleotides outside the gene matches: 10. The CDR3 runs to 16 residues. Germline loops: CDR1 SGHTS, CDR2 YDEGEE. Study-wide findings and caveats: Later post-transplant blood repertoires were often dominated by donor CD8+ memory clones. After PTCy, TRB diversity resembled that of CNI/methotrexate controls.

As for this clone: What it binds is not known.

The method was immunoSEQ multiplex PCR; TCRdb's version includes in-frame clones alone and lacks a portion of them. Of thousands of clones listed, roughly 80% were seen once; the top ten hold about 18%. Cyclophosphamide on days +3 and +4 followed busulfan-fludarabine conditioning and a marrow graft. The clonotype was recovered from a female patient in her thirties or forties who received an allogeneic stem cell transplant from a related donor, was CMV-positive, and had no GVHD. Some of the T cells might come from the graft donor. The specimen comprised CD4+ T cells sorted from blood, sampled around 1,100 days after allogeneic stem cell transplant with posttransplant cyclophosphamide. The genes are TRBV5-8 and TRBJ2-5, with 7 bases lining up with TRBD1. This CDR3 is CASSLGLQTGSETQYF. In nucleotides, the CDR3 is TGTGCCAGCAGCTTGGGACTCCAGACAGGGTCGGAGACCCAGTACTTC. Full variable domain (remainder filled in from reference TRBV5-8 and TRBJ2-5): EAGVTQSPTHLIKTRGQQATLRCSPISGHTSVYWYQQALGLGLQFLLWYDEGEERNRGNFPPRFSGRQFPNYSSELNVNALELEDSALYLCASSLGLQTGSETQYFGPGTRLLVL.